What follows is one TCR beta chain and its context. Assay used: immunoSEQ multiplex PCR; TCRdb lists only in-frame clones, some missing. The profile shows roughly 410,000 clones, around 93% of them singletons. The data were taken from a study of shared T cell receptors in the human thymus. The CDR3 is 13 residues long. Trimming removed 2 bases from V and 3 bases from J, with 8 bases in between. Germline V CDR1 and CDR2: ENHRY, SYGVKD. The specimen sequenced was thymocytes. The sequence derives from a human donor. The chain couples TRBV10-3 to TRBJ2-7, with D possibly matching TRBD1 (6 bases). CDR3 coding DNA: TGTGCCATCAGTGAGGACAGGAACTACGAGCAGTACTTC. Translation gives CAISEDRNYEQYF.